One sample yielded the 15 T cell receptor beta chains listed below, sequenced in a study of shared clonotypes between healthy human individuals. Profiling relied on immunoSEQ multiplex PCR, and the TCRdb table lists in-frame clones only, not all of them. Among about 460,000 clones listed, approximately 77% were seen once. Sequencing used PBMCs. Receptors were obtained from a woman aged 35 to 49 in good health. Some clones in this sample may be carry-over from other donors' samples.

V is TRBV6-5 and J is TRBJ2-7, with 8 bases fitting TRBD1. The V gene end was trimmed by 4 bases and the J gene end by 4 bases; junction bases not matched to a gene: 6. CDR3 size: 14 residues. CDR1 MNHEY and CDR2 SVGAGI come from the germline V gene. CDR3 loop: CASSWAGGRYEQYF. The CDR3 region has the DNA TGTGCCAGCAGTTGGGCAGGGGGCAGGTACGAGCAGTACTTC.

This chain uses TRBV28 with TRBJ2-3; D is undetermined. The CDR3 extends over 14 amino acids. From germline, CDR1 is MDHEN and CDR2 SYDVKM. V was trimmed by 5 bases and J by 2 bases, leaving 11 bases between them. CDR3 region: CASSRTQTTDTQYF. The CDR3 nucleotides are TGTGCCAGCAGTAGGACGCAGACCACAGATACGCAGTATTTT.

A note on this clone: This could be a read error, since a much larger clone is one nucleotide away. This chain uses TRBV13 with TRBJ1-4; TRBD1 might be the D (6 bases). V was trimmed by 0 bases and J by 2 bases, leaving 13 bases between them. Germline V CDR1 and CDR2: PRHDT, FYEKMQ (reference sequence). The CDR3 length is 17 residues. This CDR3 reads CASSLGLGAWTNEKLFF. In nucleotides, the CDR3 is TGTGCCAGCAGCTTAGGATTGGGGGCTTGGACTAATGAAAAACTGTTTTTT.

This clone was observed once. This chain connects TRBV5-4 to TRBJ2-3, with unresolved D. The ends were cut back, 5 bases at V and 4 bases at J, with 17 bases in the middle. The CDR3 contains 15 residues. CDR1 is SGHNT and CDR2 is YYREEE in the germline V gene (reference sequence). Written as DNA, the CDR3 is TGTGCCAGCAGGTACAAGCTACGTTGGGCAGATACGCAGTATTTT. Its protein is CASRYKLRWADTQYF.

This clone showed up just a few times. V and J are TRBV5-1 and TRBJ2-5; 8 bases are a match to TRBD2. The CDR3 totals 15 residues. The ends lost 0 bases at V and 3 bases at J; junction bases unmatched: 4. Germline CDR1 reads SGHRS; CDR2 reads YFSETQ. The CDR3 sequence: CASSLAAGVEETQYF. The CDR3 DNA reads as TGCGCCAGCAGCTTGGCAGCGGGAGTGGAAGAGACCCAGTACTTC.

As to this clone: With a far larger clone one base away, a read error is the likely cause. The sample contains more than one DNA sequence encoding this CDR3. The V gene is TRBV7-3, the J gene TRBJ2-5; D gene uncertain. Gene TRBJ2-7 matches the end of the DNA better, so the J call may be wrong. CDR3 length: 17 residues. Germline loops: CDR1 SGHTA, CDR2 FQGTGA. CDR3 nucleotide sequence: TGTGCCAGCAGCTTAGAGGTCGGTCTTCACGTCCCCTACGAGCAGTACTTC. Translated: CASSLEVGLHVPYEQYF.

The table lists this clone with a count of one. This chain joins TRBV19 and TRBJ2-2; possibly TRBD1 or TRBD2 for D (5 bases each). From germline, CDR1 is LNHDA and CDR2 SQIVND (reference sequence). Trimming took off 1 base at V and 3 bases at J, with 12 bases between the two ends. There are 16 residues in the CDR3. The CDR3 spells CASSIGHQGDTGELFF. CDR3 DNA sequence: TGTGCCAGTAGTATAGGGCACCAGGGAGACACCGGGGAGCTGTTTTTT.

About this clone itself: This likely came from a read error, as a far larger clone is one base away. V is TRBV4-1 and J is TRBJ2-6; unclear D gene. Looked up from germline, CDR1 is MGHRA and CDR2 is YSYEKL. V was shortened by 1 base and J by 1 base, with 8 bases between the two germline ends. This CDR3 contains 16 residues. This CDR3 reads CASSQVAVSGANVLTF. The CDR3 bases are TGCGCCAGCAGCCAAGTGGCAGTTTCTGGGGCCAACGTCCTGACTTTC.

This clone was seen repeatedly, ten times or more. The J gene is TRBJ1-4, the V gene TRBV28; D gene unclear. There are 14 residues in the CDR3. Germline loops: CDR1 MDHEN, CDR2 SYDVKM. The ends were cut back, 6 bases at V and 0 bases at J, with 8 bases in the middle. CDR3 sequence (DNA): TGTGCCAGCAGCCAGGCTGCAACTAATGAAAAACTGTTTTTT. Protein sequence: CASSQAATNEKLFF.

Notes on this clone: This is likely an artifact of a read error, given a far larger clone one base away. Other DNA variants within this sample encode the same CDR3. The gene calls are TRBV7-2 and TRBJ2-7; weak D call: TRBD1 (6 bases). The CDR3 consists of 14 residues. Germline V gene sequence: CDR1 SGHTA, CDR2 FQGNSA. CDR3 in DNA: TGTGCCAGCAGCTCCACAGGGTATTCCTACGAGCAATACTTC. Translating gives CASSSTGYSYEQYF.

The CDR3 bases are TGTGCCAGCCTACTTATGGGCAATCAGCCCCAGCATTTT. Residues: CASLLMGNQPQHF. The gene calls are TRBV2 and TRBJ1-5; D unclear. The germline V gene has CDR1 SNHLY and CDR2 FYNNEI. Trimming left V 8 bases short and J 2 bases short, with 10 bases between. CDR3 size: 13 residues. Using reference TRBV2 and TRBJ1-5 for the parts outside the CDR3, the full variable domain is EPEVTQTPSHQVTQMGQEVILRCVPISNHLYFYWYRQILGQKVEFLVSFYNNEISEKSEIFDDQFSVERPDGSNFTLKIRSTKLEDSAMYFCASLLMGNQPQHFGDGTRLSIL.

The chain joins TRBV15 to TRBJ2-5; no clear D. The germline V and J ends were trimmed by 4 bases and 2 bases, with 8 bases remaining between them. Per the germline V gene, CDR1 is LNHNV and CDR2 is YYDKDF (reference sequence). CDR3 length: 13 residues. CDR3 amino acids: CATSIWRQETQYF. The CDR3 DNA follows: TGTGCCACCAGCATATGGCGGCAAGAGACCCAGTACTTC.

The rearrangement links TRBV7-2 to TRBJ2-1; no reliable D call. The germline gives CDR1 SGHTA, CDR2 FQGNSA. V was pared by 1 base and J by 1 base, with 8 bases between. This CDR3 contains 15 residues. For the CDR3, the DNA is TGTGCCAGCAGCTTAGAATTGATGTCCTACAATGAGCAGTTCTTC. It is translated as CASSLELMSYNEQFF.

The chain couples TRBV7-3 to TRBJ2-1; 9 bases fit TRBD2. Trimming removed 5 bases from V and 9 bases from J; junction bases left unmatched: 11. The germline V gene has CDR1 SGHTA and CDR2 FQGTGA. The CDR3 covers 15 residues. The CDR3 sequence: CASSPSGRSSREQFF. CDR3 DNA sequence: TGTGCCAGCAGCCCGAGCGGGAGGTCCTCCCGTGAGCAGTTCTTC.

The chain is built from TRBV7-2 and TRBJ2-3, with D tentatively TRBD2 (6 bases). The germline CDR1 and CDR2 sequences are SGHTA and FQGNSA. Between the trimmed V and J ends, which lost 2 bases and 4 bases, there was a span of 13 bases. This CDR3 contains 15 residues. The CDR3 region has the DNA TGTGCCAGCAGCTTATTCGGGAGTAAGTCAGATACGCAGTATTTT. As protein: CASSLFGSKSDTQYF.